The rows below give T cell receptor beta chains drawn from one sample of a study of shared clonotypes between healthy human individuals. Generated by immunoSEQ multiplex PCR, the TCRdb table keeps only in-frame clones and is missing some. The table records roughly 640,000 clones, more than 95% of them present only once. The sequenced material came from naive CD4+ T cells sorted from blood. All receptors come from a woman aged 30 to 39 in good health. The CDR3 runs from the conserved cysteine through the conserved F or W. D genes are given only for firm matches. For some rows the clone size is stated as once, few or many, or as a class when expanded; others skip it.

.	TRBV5-8	TRBJ2-1	.	TGTGCCAGCAGCTTCTTCGGGGGAGGAGGGAATGAGCAGTTCTTC	CASSFFGGGGNEQFF
.	TRBV18	TRBJ2-7	.	TGTGCCAGCTCACCCCAGGGTTCCGCGTACGAGCAGTACTTC	CASSPQGSAYEQYF
.	TRBV29-1	TRBJ2-7	TRBD2	TGCAGCGTGGCCCTTCGACTAGCTCGCGAGCAGTACTTC	CSVALRLAREQYF
.	TRBV19	TRBJ1-4	.	TGTGCCAGTAGTATGGTTGGGGTACAGGAAAAACTGTTTTTT	CASSMVGVQEKLFF
once	TRBV14	TRBJ2-3	.	TGTGCCAGCAGCCAAGTCAAGGGCGGGATATGGACAGATACGCAGTATTTT	CASSQVKGGIWTDTQYF
.	TRBV28	TRBJ2-7	TRBD1	TGTGCCAGCAGTCGTGGACAGGCCTGGGAGCAGTACTTC	CASSRGQAWEQYF
.	TRBV5-1	TRBJ2-2	TRBD1	TGCGCCAGCAGAAACAGGGGCCCGCGGAACACCGGGGAGCTGTTTTTT	CASRNRGPRNTGELFF
.	TRBV6-5	TRBJ1-3	.	TGTGCCAGCAGTTACTCCCTGAGTGCTCGAAACACCATATATTTT	CASSYSLSARNTIYF
.	TRBV19	TRBJ2-6	TRBD1	TGTGCCAGTAACCCTGGACAGGGGGCGCGAGTTGGGGCCAACGTCCTGACTTTC	CASNPGQGARVGANVLTF
.	TRBV7-2	TRBJ2-1	.	TGTGCCAGCAGCTCCTCTTCGAGACCTCCGACTTGGGAGCAGTTCTTC	CASSSSSRPPTWEQFF
.	TRBV15	TRBJ1-5	TRBD1	TGTGCCACCAGCAGAGATTTAACTTGGGACAGGGGAAGTCAGCCCCAGCATTTT	CATSRDLTWDRGSQPQHF
.	TRBV6-5	TRBJ2-3	.	TGTGCCAGCAGTTCTCTCAGGGGGACTAGCACAGATACGCAGTATTTT	CASSSLRGTSTDTQYF
.	TRBV4-2	TRBJ1-4	.	TGTGCCAGCAGCCAAGTTCGGACTAGAAAGCTTGCAACTAATGAAAAACTGTTTTTT	CASSQVRTRKLATNEKLFF
.	TRBV2	TRBJ2-1	.	TGTGCCAGCAGAGACTACTACAATGAGCAGTTCTTC	CASRDYYNEQFF
.	TRBV28	TRBJ1-5	TRBD1	TGTGCCAGCAGTTTAGCACAGGGGGCCTATCAGCCCCAGCATTTT	CASSLAQGAYQPQHF
.	TRBV5-1	TRBJ2-1	.	TGCGCCAGCAGCTGGGACCTGAGCTCCTACAATGAGCAGTTCTTC	CASSWDLSSYNEQFF
.	TRBV2	TRBJ2-1	TRBD2	TGTGCCAGCAGTAGTGTAGCGGGTCCCGTCTACAATGAGCAGTTCTTC	CASSSVAGPVYNEQFF
.	TRBV19	TRBJ2-1	.	TGTGCCAGTAGTATGTCCTCGCCATCCTACAATGAGCAGTTCTTC	CASSMSSPSYNEQFF
.	TRBV30	TRBJ1-5	.	TGTGCCTGGGCAGGGACTGGCAATCAGCCCCAGCATTTT	CAWAGTGNQPQHF